Each of the 5 T cell receptor beta chains below was sequenced from the same sample in a study of T cell clonotyping in hematopoietic cell transplantation. TCRdb keeps only in-frame clones here, not all; method: immunoSEQ multiplex PCR. This sample carries nearly 11,000 clones, approximately 45% of them seen once, and the ten largest clones take less than 10%. Sequencing used PBMCs, obtained 30 days after allogeneic stem cell transplant. These receptors came from a male patient in his fifties or sixties who had an allogeneic stem cell transplant from an unrelated donor, so the T cells may come from the graft donor. Some clones in this sample may be carry-over from other donors' samples.

V gene TRBV30 combines with J gene TRBJ1-5; 10 bases fit TRBD1. With 4 bases clipped from V and 5 bases from J, the junction kept 5 bases outside the gene matches. The CDR3 is 14 residues long. CDR1 and CDR2 from the germline V gene are GTSNPN and SVGIG (reference sequence). The CDR3 protein is CAWTGTGAYQPQHF. In nucleotides, the CDR3 is TGTGCCTGGACCGGGACAGGGGCTTATCAGCCCCAGCATTTT.

The rearrangement uses TRBV2 and TRBJ2-7; 12 bases align to TRBD1. With 2 bases clipped from V and 6 bases from J, the junction kept 2 bases outside the gene matches. This CDR3 spans 14 amino acids. The germline V gene encodes CDR1 SNHLY and CDR2 FYNNEI. The CDR3 DNA follows: TGTGCCAGCAGTGAATGGGACAGGGGGCGCGAGCAGTACTTC. It specifies CASSEWDRGREQYF.

The CDR3 loop is CASSTYEQYF. CDR3 in DNA: TGTGCCAGCTCAACCTACGAGCAGTACTTC. The chain employs TRBV2 and TRBJ2-7; the D is unclear. V was shortened by 8 bases and J by 2 bases, with 4 bases between the two germline ends. The germline gives CDR1 SNHLY, CDR2 FYNNEI. The CDR3 has 10 residues.

The table lists this clone with a few counts. V and J are TRBV4-1 and TRBJ2-1, with 7 positions matching TRBD2. V lost 5 bases, J lost 10 bases, and 14 bases stayed unmatched. Germline V gives CDR1 MGHRA, CDR2 YSYEKL. This CDR3 is built from 15 residues. The CDR3 protein is CASSIWDYLSEEQFF. DNA of the CDR3: TGCGCCAGCAGCATCTGGGACTACCTCAGCGAGGAGCAGTTCTTC.

The table lists this clone with a few counts. This chain uses TRBV28 with TRBJ2-7, with 8 bases aligning to TRBD2. V lost 5 bases to trimming and J lost 6 bases; unmatched junction nucleotides: 6. Per germline, CDR1 MDHEN and CDR2 SYDVKM. The CDR3 totals 13 residues. The CDR3 nucleotides are TGTGCCAGCAGTAATAGCGGGACGATCGAGCAGTACTTC. It specifies CASSNSGTIEQYF.